The next 5 T cell receptor beta chains were all read from a single sample in a study of blood T cell repertoires in COVID-19. Libraries were prepared by immunoSEQ multiplex PCR; TCRdb keeps only in-frame clonotypes and omits some of them. The sample lists tens of thousands of clones; 80% were seen once. The specimen was peripheral blood. The receptors stem from a woman in her sixties or seventies with acute or convalescent COVID-19.

Only a few counts were recorded for this clone. The chain is built from TRBV6-5 and TRBJ1-4; maybe TRBD1 (5 bases). Germline loops: CDR1 MNHEY, CDR2 SVGAGI. The CDR3 sequence is 15 residues long. The V end was cut by 8 bases, the J end by 8 bases, with 21 bases between. DNA for the CDR3: TGTGCCAGCGGGTTCCAGGTTAACAGGCCCGAAAAACTGTTTTTT. Its protein is CASGFQVNRPEKLFF.

The rearrangement uses TRBV21-1 and TRBJ1-5; the table's TRBD1 call for D was not verified on the DNA. TRBV21-1 is labeled a pseudogene. The CDR3 extends over 16 amino acids. CDR3 DNA: TGTGCCAGCAGCAAAGCGGGACAGGGGAGCAATCAGCCCCAGCATTTT. This gives the protein CASSKAGQGSNQPQHF.

This chain links TRBV5-1 with TRBJ1-1; TRBD1 might be the D (5 bases). The germline CDR1 and CDR2 sequences are SGHRS and YFSETQ. The CDR3 runs 16 residues. V was shortened by 1 base and J by 0 bases, with 13 bases between the two germline ends. The CDR3 loop reads CASSLWSGGMNTEAFF. CDR3 in DNA: TGCGCCAGCAGCTTGTGGAGTGGGGGGATGAACACTGAAGCTTTCTTT.

The chain carries TRBV3-1 (or the pseudogene TRBV3-2) and TRBJ2-2, with D maybe TRBD2 (6 bases). CDR3 length: 17 amino acids. The germline CDR1 and CDR2 sequences are LGHDT and YNNKEL (reference sequence). The ends were cut back, 0 bases at V and 4 bases at J, with 15 bases in the middle. The CDR3 DNA sequence: TGTGCCAGCAGCCAAGATATTGGACGGGGAGGCACCGGGGAGCTGTTTTTT. Protein product: CASSQDIGRGGTGELFF.

This clone was picked up one time. This chain links TRBV9 with TRBJ2-3, with D maybe TRBD2 (7 bases). The CDR3 runs 15 residues. Per germline, CDR1 SGDLS and CDR2 YYNGEE. Deletions cut 5 bases from V and 6 bases from J, with 19 bases between. CDR3 protein: CASRGGASPLDTQYF. The CDR3, as DNA: TGTGCCAGCAGGGGGGGGGCCTCGCCCCTCGATACGCAGTATTTT.